These 17 T cell receptor beta chains came from one sample sequenced in a study of T cell responses to AZD1222 COVID-19 vaccine. Clones were sequenced by immunoSEQ multiplex PCR, and TCRdb holds only the in-frame ones, with some missing. The sample carries around 140,000 clones, about 92% recorded once. The source material was peripheral blood, sampled after recovery from COVID-19. The receptors originated from an adult who had recovered from COVID-19.

This chain joins TRBV7-8 and TRBJ2-1; 9 bases are a match to TRBD2. Germline CDR1 is SGHVS and CDR2 is FQNEAQ. The CDR3 is 15 residues long. Trimming took 1 base from V and 8 from J; bases not matched to a gene: 6. The CDR3 sequence is CASSLVASGNDEQFF. The CDR3 nucleotides are TGTGCCAGCAGCTTAGTGGCTAGCGGGAACGATGAGCAGTTCTTC. The whole variable domain, remainder taken from reference TRBV7-8 and TRBJ2-1, is GAGVSQSPRYKVAKRGQDVALRCDPISGHVSLFWYQQALGQGPEFLTYFQNEAQLDKSGLPSDRFFAERPEGSVSTLKIQRTQQEDSAVYLCASSLVASGNDEQFFGPGTRLTVL.

The chain recombines TRBV5-8 with TRBJ2-7; either TRBD1 or TRBD2 may supply D (6 bases each). CDR1 and CDR2 (germline): SGHTS, YDEGEE. There are 15 residues in the CDR3. Trimming took 0 bases from V and 3 from J, leaving 13 bases between them. The CDR3 reads CASSLVPGDFYEQYF. The CDR3 DNA reads as TGTGCCAGCAGCTTGGTCCCAGGGGACTTCTACGAGCAGTACTTC.

The chain uses TRBV7-9 and TRBJ1-5; D might be TRBD1 (5 bases). The CDR3 consists of 16 residues. V was pared by 7 bases and J by 4 bases, with 20 bases between. Germline CDR1 SEHNR, CDR2 FQNEAQ (reference sequence). The CDR3 is CASTQTGKGLNQPQHF. In DNA, the CDR3 is TGTGCCAGCACCCAAACCGGGAAGGGACTTAATCAGCCCCAGCATTTT.

This chain's CDR3 is CASSRTGNYEQYF. The CDR3 DNA reads as TGTGCCAGCAGCCGGACAGGGAACTACGAGCAGTACTTC. The V call is TRBV7-6, the J call TRBJ2-7, with TRBD1 matching over 8 bases. The germline CDR1 and CDR2 sequences are SGHVS and FNYEAQ. Trimming cost V 5 bases and J 3 bases; bases outside gene matches: 3. This CDR3 spans 13 amino acids. The whole variable domain, filled in from reference TRBV7-6 and TRBJ2-7, reads GAGVSQSPRYKVTKRGQDVALRCDPISGHVSLYWYRQALGQGPEFLTYFNYEAQQDKSGLPNDRFSAERPEGSISTLTIQRTEQRDSAMYRCASSRTGNYEQYFGPGTRLTVT.

The V and J genes are TRBV2 and TRBJ2-1, with TRBD2 matching 11 bases. Germline CDR1 and CDR2: SNHLY and FYNNEI. The CDR3 has 15 amino acids. J was trimmed by 5 bases and V by 6 bases; bases with no gene match: 6. The chain's CDR3 is CASSGGLAANNEQFF. In DNA form, the CDR3 reads TGTGCCAGCAGCGGGGGACTAGCGGCAAACAATGAGCAGTTCTTC.

This chain uses TRBV12-3 or TRBV12-4 with TRBJ1-5; a weak D match, TRBD1 (6 bases). Trimming shortened V by 6 bases and J by 11 bases, and 17 bases separated the two germline ends. There are 13 residues in the CDR3. The CDR3, as DNA: TGTGCCAGCAGCACACAGGGATACCAGACCCAGCATTTT. This gives the protein CASSTQGYQTQHF.

The chain recombines TRBV10-2 with TRBJ2-7; TRBD1 is a possible D gene (6 bases). V dropped 7 bases and J dropped 2 bases, with 12 bases sitting between them. Looked up from germline, CDR1 is WSHSY and CDR2 is SAAADI. The CDR3 is made up of 13 amino acids. The CDR3: CASIRTDTYEQYF. The DNA for the CDR3 is TGCGCCAGCATTAGGACAGATACCTACGAGCAGTACTTC.

This clone showed up just a few times. The genes are TRBV10-1 and TRBJ2-1, with TRBD1 matching over 7 bases. The CDR3 totals 14 residues. Germline V gives CDR1 WNHNN, CDR2 SYGVQD (reference sequence). V lost 5 bases and J lost 7; bases outside the gene matches: 8. The CDR3 coding sequence is TGCGCCAGCAGTTCGACAGGGATAAGGAATGAGCAGTTCTTC. Residues: CASSSTGIRNEQFF.

The chain combines TRBV27 with TRBJ1-2; 8 nucleotides align to TRBD1. Trimming removed 6 bases from V and 2 bases from J; junction bases left unmatched: 5. CDR3 size: 14 residues. Germline V lookup: CDR1 MNHEY, CDR2 SMNVEV (reference sequence). The CDR3 spells CASSLQGGNYGYTF. CDR3 bases: TGTGCCAGCAGCTTACAGGGGGGAAACTATGGCTACACCTTC.

The rearrangement uses TRBV19 and TRBJ2-5; D is unclear. CDR1 is LNHDA, CDR2 SQIVND, per germline (reference sequence). V lost 2 bases and J 4 bases, leaving 14 bases between the germline ends. The CDR3 runs to 15 residues. DNA of the CDR3: TGTGCCAGTAGTATAAATATCGGGCGGAGAGAGACCCAGTACTTC. Its translation is CASSINIGRRETQYF.

The chain carries TRBV19 and TRBJ1-5; D ambiguous. V was trimmed by 5 bases and J by 0 bases, leaving 20 bases between them. Germline values: CDR1 LNHDA, CDR2 SQIVND (reference sequence). The CDR3 consists of 18 residues. The chain's CDR3 is CASSGEITFAVSNQPQHF. The CDR3 DNA sequence: TGTGCCAGTAGTGGGGAAATTACCTTTGCTGTTAGCAATCAGCCCCAGCATTTT.

The chain carries TRBV7-9 and TRBJ2-2; 9 bases map to TRBD1. CDR3 length equals 15 residues. Per the germline V gene, CDR1 is SEHNR and CDR2 is FQNEAQ (reference sequence). V lost 5 bases and J lost 1; bases outside the gene matches: 2. The DNA for the CDR3 is TGTGCCAGCAGCATGACAGGGGGGAACACCGGGGAGCTGTTTTTT. Translated, it gives CASSMTGGNTGELFF.

The J gene is TRBJ1-6, the V gene TRBV28, with D hard to call. V shed 4 bases and J shed 0 bases, with 13 bases lying between them. This CDR3 spans 17 amino acids. The germline V gene encodes CDR1 MDHEN and CDR2 SYDVKM. The CDR3 DNA follows: TGTGCCAGCAGTTCCCCGAGCCGGAGCTCCTATAATTCACCCCTCCACTTT. Its translation is CASSSPSRSSYNSPLHF.

V is TRBV29-1 and J is TRBJ1-5; D might be TRBD1 (5 bases). This CDR3 spans 13 amino acids. V shed 6 bases and J shed 9 bases, with 18 bases lying between them. Germline CDR1 is SQVTM and CDR2 is ANQGSEA. The CDR3 loop reads CSVSDSPQGPQHF. CDR3 DNA sequence: TGCAGCGTAAGCGACAGTCCCCAAGGGCCCCAGCATTTT.

V usage is TRBV6-5 and J usage is TRBJ1-5; perhaps TRBD1 as D (5 bases). Germline-derived CDR1 and CDR2 are MNHEY and SVGAGI. The CDR3 has 15 amino acids. The V gene lost 5 bases and the J gene lost 0 bases, with 11 bases spanning the gap. This CDR3 reads CASSRGSASNQPQHF. CDR3 coding DNA: TGTGCCAGCAGTCGGGGCTCAGCTAGCAATCAGCCCCAGCATTTT.

V is TRBV5-1 and J is TRBJ1-1, with D unresolved. The CDR3 contains 13 residues. The V end was cut by 4 bases, the J end by 5 bases, with 12 bases between. In germline, CDR1 is SGHRS, CDR2 YFSETQ. In nucleotides, the CDR3 is TGCGCCAGCAGCGGTTATTTGGGGACTGAAGCTTTCTTT. Translating it yields CASSGYLGTEAFF.

The chain employs TRBV6-5 and TRBJ1-2, with D possibly being TRBD1 (6 bases). CDR3 length: 16 residues. V lost 0 bases to trimming and J lost 4 bases, with 15 bases between them. The V gene's germline CDR1 is MNHEY and CDR2 SVGAGI. CDR3 residues: CASSYSRGGLSYGYTF. CDR3 bases: TGTGCCAGCAGTTACTCGAGAGGGGGGCTTAGCTATGGCTACACCTTC.